What follows are 13 T cell receptor beta chains derived from one specimen sequenced in a study of T cells in Graves' hyperthyroidism and ophthalmopathy. From RNA transcripts, TCR beta CDR3 regions were amplified. The HTBI primer set served for first-round RT-PCR of the TCR CDR3. A single record per CDR3 protein comes from TCRdb applying MiXCR to the multiplex PCR reads. The repertoire includes 530,000 or so distinct CDR3 sequences, 46% of them detected once, and around 7.7% sits in the top ten. The sequenced material came from peripheral blood or thyroid tissue (not recorded which). Source of these receptors: a woman between 18 and 29 years old with Graves' hyperthyroidism.

The chain joins TRBV20-1 to TRBJ2-7, with 9 bases that match TRBD1. The CDR3 is 14 residues long. J gave up 5 bases and V 1 base, and 6 bases lay outside the gene matches. CDR1 DFQATT and CDR2 SNEGSKA come from the germline V gene (reference sequence). The CDR3 protein is CSARADRGVDEQYF. CDR3 sequence (DNA): TGCAGTGCTAGAGCGGACAGGGGTGTTGACGAGCAGTACTTC.

This clonotype was counted ten times or more. The chain couples TRBV7-8 to TRBJ2-7, with unresolved D. V lost 3 bases, J lost 0 bases, and 12 bases lay in between. Germline V gives CDR1 SGHVS, CDR2 FQNEAQ. This CDR3 spans 15 amino acids. CDR3 in amino acids: CASSLMIVSSYEQYF. The DNA of the CDR3 is TGTGCCAGCAGCTTGATGATAGTATCCTCCTACGAGCAGTACTTC.

The chain has TRBV9 and TRBJ1-2; 9 positions match TRBD1. From germline, CDR1 is SGDLS and CDR2 YYNGEE. V shed 0 bases and J 6 bases; nucleotides not matched to a gene: 12. The CDR3 spans 17 residues. In nucleotides, the CDR3 is TGTGCCAGCAGCGTAGCTTCGGGACAGGGTTATTCGCATGGCTACACCTTC. Protein: CASSVASGQGYSHGYTF.

On this clonotype: Here the CDR3 omits its conserved ending phenylalanine or tryptophan, so a read error is the likely source. V gene TRBV12-3 or TRBV12-4 combines with J gene TRBJ2-6, with 7 bases matching TRBD2. V shed 6 bases, J shed 0 bases, and the junction held 8 bases outside the gene matches. The CDR3 loop spans 17 amino acids. The CDR3 nucleotides read TGTGCCAGCAGGGGAGGGGACGGGACCTCTGGGGCCAACGTCCTGACTCTC. Amino acid sequence: CASRGGDGTSGANVLTL.

Ten or more counts support this clonotype. This chain connects TRBV2 to TRBJ1-6; 10 bases are a match to TRBD1. This CDR3 is built from 14 residues. Germline trimming cut 7 bases from V and 8 bases from J; bases unmatched to any gene: 5. Germline assignment: CDR1 SNHLY and CDR2 FYNNEI. The CDR3 coding sequence is TGTGCCAGCAAAACCGGGACAGGGGATTCACCCCTCCACTTT. Translated: CASKTGTGDSPLHF.

The V and J genes are TRBV4-1 and TRBJ2-5; D is ambiguous. The V and J ends lost 0 bases and 7 bases respectively, with 12 bases between them. This CDR3 is built from 14 residues. The V gene's germline CDR1 is MGHRA and CDR2 YSYEKL. CDR3 nucleotides: TGCGCCAGCAGCCAAGATCCAAGACTGGGGACCCAGTACTTC. This codes for CASSQDPRLGTQYF.

V usage is TRBV7-7 and J usage is TRBJ2-5; D may be TRBD2 (6 bases). Germline values: CDR1 SSHAT, CDR2 FNYEAQ (reference sequence). This CDR3 region has 21 residues. Trimming stripped 0 bases from V and 3 bases from J, with 29 bases between. Written as DNA, the CDR3 is TGTGCCAGCAGCTTAGCTACTTCGGATTTGGCGGGGAATCTGAAGAAAGAGACCCAGTACTTC. Translated: CASSLATSDLAGNLKKETQYF.

This clonotype showed up many times. The chain carries TRBV6-2 or TRBV6-3 and TRBJ1-1; D not certain. Germline V gives CDR1 MNHEY, CDR2 SVGEGT. CDR3 length: 13 residues. Trimming pared 7 bases from V and 2 bases from J, leaving 11 bases between. CDR3 in DNA: TGTGCCAGCACCGGATGGAAAAACACTGAAGCTTTCTTT. This gives the protein CASTGWKNTEAFF.

This clonotype showed up many times. The gene calls are TRBV9 and TRBJ1-4; unclear D gene. Germline assignment: CDR1 SGDLS and CDR2 YYNGEE. There are 14 residues in the CDR3. V lost 2 bases and J 8 bases, leaving 13 bases between the germline ends. Here the CDR3 reads CASSVSSSREKLFF. In DNA form, the CDR3 reads TGTGCCAGCAGCGTGAGCTCGTCCAGAGAAAAACTGTTTTTT. Looking up the rest from reference TRBV9 and TRBJ1-4 gives the full variable domain: DSGVTQTPKHLITATGQRVTLRCSPRSGDLSVYWYQQSLDQGLQFLIQYYNGEERAKGNILERFSAQQFPDLHSELNLSSLELGDSALYFCASSVSSSREKLFFGSGTQLSVL.

This chain joins TRBV5-1 and TRBJ2-7, with 9 bases fitting TRBD2. There are 13 residues in the CDR3. The V gene's germline CDR1 is SGHRS and CDR2 YFSETQ. J gave up 3 bases and V 5 bases, and 3 bases lay outside the gene matches. CDR3 sequence reads: CASRQTSGYEQYF. The CDR3 coding sequence is TGCGCCAGCAGGCAGACTAGCGGCTACGAGCAGTACTTC.

The CDR3 loop reads CSAKRHRGGEMDTEAFF. CDR3 DNA: TGCAGTGCTAAAAGACACCGAGGCGGGGAAATGGACACTGAAGCTTTCTTT. This chain uses TRBV20-1 with TRBJ1-1, with unresolved D. This CDR3 is 17 amino acids long. V lost 4 bases, J lost 3 bases, and 24 bases lay in between. The V gene's germline CDR1 is DFQATT and CDR2 SNEGSKA (reference sequence).

Comment on this clonotype: The CDR3 does not end in the conserved phenylalanine or tryptophan, so this is likely a read error. This chain joins TRBV6-6 and TRBJ1-1; tentative D call: TRBD1 (5 bases). Germline V gene lookup returns CDR1 MNHNY and CDR2 SVGAGI (reference sequence). V lost 6 bases, J lost 4 bases, and 21 bases lay in between. The CDR3 is made up of 16 amino acids. The chain's CDR3 is CASSEWRGSVVTEAFS. CDR3 bases: TGTGCCAGCAGCGAGTGGAGGGGTAGTGTTGTCACTGAAGCTTTCTCT.

The genes are TRBV7-9 and TRBJ2-7, with 7 bases lining up with TRBD2. V lost 5 bases, J lost 3 bases, and 7 bases stayed unmatched. The CDR3 totals 14 residues. Germline loops: CDR1 SEHNR, CDR2 FQNEAQ (reference sequence). Written as DNA, the CDR3 is TGTGCCAGCAGCCCTGGCGCGGGAGTCTACGAGCAGTACTTC. Translation gives CASSPGAGVYEQYF. The full variable domain, rest sourced from reference TRBV7-9 and TRBJ2-7, is DTGVSQNPRHKITKRGQNVTFRCDPISEHNRLYWYRQTLGQGPEFLTYFQNEAQLEKSRLLSDRFSAERPKGSFSTLEIQRTEQGDSAMYLCASSPGAGVYEQYFGPGTRLTVT.